A single sample is the source of the 11 T cell receptor beta chains below, sequenced in a study of identical twins. A single record per CDR3 protein comes from TCRdb applying MiXCR to the 5' RACE reads. The sample comprises approximately 690,000 distinct CDR3 sequences, 6% to 6.5% of which are singletons, and around 1.7% rests with the top ten. Sequenced: naive T cells sorted from blood. Receptors originate from a man between 18 and 29 years old in good health.

This sequence joins TRBV19 and TRBJ2-1; no clear D gene. V lost 6 bases and J lost 10, with 16 bases in between. The CDR3 totals 13 residues. Germline-derived CDR1 and CDR2 are LNHDA and SQIVND (reference sequence). The CDR3 bases are TGTGCCAGTAGCGCCGGGCCGAAGATGGAGCAGTTCTTC. Translated, it gives CASSAGPKMEQFF.

The chain has TRBV5-1 and TRBJ2-7; D might be TRBD1 or TRBD2, each matching 7 bases. V gave up 6 bases and J gave up 2 bases, with 21 bases separating them. Per the germline V gene, CDR1 is SGHRS and CDR2 is YFSETQ. This CDR3 spans 16 amino acids. CDR3 amino acids: CASNRGEGLPTYEQYF. The CDR3 nucleotides read TGCGCCAGCAACAGGGGTGAGGGACTACCAACCTACGAGCAGTACTTC. Full variable domain (remainder filled in from reference TRBV5-1 and TRBJ2-7): KAGVTQTPRYLIKTRGQQVTLSCSPISGHRSVSWYQQTPGQGLQFLFEYFSETQRNKGNFPGRFSGRQFSNSRSEMNVSTLELGDSALYLCASNRGEGLPTYEQYFGPGTRLTVT.

The chain has TRBV3-1 and TRBJ2-2; TRBD1 or TRBD2 may be the D gene (6 bases each). The V and J ends lost 0 bases and 6 bases respectively, with 8 bases between them. The CDR3 has 14 amino acids. The germline V gene has CDR1 LGHDT and CDR2 YNNKEL (reference sequence). CDR3 bases: TGTGCCAGCAGCCAAGAGGAGGGGGCCGGGGAGCTGTTTTTT. Translated: CASSQEEGAGELFF. Based on the CDR3 plus reference TRBV3-1 and TRBJ2-2, the full variable domain is DTAVSQTPKYLVTQMGNDKSIKCEQNLGHDTMYWYKQDSKKFLKIMFSYNNKELIINETVPNRFSPKSPDKAHLNLHINSLELGDSAVYFCASSQEEGAGELFFGEGSRLTVL.

At least ten counts were recorded for this clonotype. The rearrangement links TRBV6-1 to TRBJ1-2; 8 bases align to TRBD1. The ends lost 1 base at V and 7 bases at J; junction bases unmatched: 2. Germline assignment: CDR1 MNHNS and CDR2 SASEGT. The CDR3 length is 13 residues. The CDR3 spells CASSEDRGAGYTF. CDR3 in DNA: TGTGCCAGCAGTGAAGACAGGGGGGCTGGCTACACCTTC.

This clonotype was observed at least ten times. This sequence joins TRBV6-1 and TRBJ1-6; D might be TRBD1 (6 bases). Deletions cut 7 bases from V and 13 bases from J, with 20 bases between. Germline CDR1 and CDR2: MNHNS and SASEGT. The CDR3 is made up of 14 amino acids. The CDR3 nucleotides read TGTGCCAGCAACACCAACCCTACAGGGCGCCCCCTCCACTTT. This encodes CASNTNPTGRPLHF.

This clonotype was observed many times. The chain couples TRBV15 to TRBJ1-5; D remains ambiguous. Germline loops: CDR1 LNHNV, CDR2 YYDKDF (reference sequence). Trimming stripped 0 bases from V and 5 bases from J, with 11 bases between. The CDR3 covers 15 residues. CDR3 protein: CATSRDQRAHQPQHF. As DNA, the CDR3 is TGTGCCACCAGCAGAGATCAGAGGGCCCATCAGCCCCAGCATTTT.

The genes are TRBV11-2 and TRBJ2-1, with 8 nucleotides matching TRBD2. Looked up from germline, CDR1 is SGHAT and CDR2 is FQNNGV. J gave up 2 bases and V 6 bases, and 9 bases lay outside the gene matches. CDR3 length: 16 amino acids. Written as DNA, the CDR3 is TGTGCCAGCAGGACCCGGGTAGCGGGACCCTACAATGAGCAGTTCTTC. This translates into CASRTRVAGPYNEQFF.

This clonotype has more than one count but fewer than ten. The V call is TRBV4-1, the J call TRBJ2-1, with 9 bases matching TRBD2. CDR1 MGHRA and CDR2 YSYEKL come from the germline V gene. The V gene end was trimmed by 0 bases and the J gene end by 4 bases; junction bases not matched to a gene: 4. CDR3 length: 16 amino acids. DNA for the CDR3: TGCGCCAGCAGCCAAGATCGGAGCGGGAGGTACAATGAGCAGTTCTTC. Protein: CASSQDRSGRYNEQFF.

This clonotype was seen many times. The rearrangement links TRBV20-1 to TRBJ2-7, with TRBD2 matching 14 bases. This CDR3 comprises 14 residues. The germline gives CDR1 DFQATT, CDR2 SNEGSKA (reference sequence). V was clipped by 6 bases and J by 6 bases; unmatched bases: 7. The CDR3 nucleotides read TGCAGTGCCAGGACTAGCGGGAGGCCGGGCGAGCAGTACGTC. Protein product: CSARTSGRPGEQYV.

V gene TRBV3-1 combines with J gene TRBJ2-4; maybe TRBD2 (6 bases). Germline assignment: CDR1 LGHDT and CDR2 YNNKEL (reference sequence). Trimming shortened V by 2 bases and J by 0 bases, and 17 bases separated the two germline ends. This CDR3 contains 18 residues. The CDR3 DNA reads TGTGCCAGCAGCCAACTAGGGTCGGGACTTCTAGCCAAAAACATTCAGTACTTC. Amino acid sequence: CASSQLGSGLLAKNIQYF.

The table lists this clonotype with many counts. This rearrangement joins TRBV6-5 to TRBJ1-1; 8 nucleotides agree with TRBD1. Germline V gene sequence: CDR1 MNHEY, CDR2 SVGAGI. J lost 11 bases, V lost 6 bases, and 5 bases had no gene match. The CDR3 sequence is 11 residues long. Here the CDR3 DNA reads TGTGCCAGCAGGTCGGGACAGGACGCTTTCTTT. Protein sequence: CASRSGQDAFF.